A selection of T cell receptor beta chains follows, all from one sample in a study of shared clonotypes between healthy human individuals. Sequenced by immunoSEQ multiplex PCR; TCRdb stores in-frame clones only, minus some. The table shows more than 2 million clones, with approximately 92% occurring only once. The sample taken for sequencing was naive CD8+ T cells from PBMCs. All receptors come from a man aged 18 to 30 in good health. Some clones in this sample may be carry-over from other donors' samples. Both conserved end residues are part of each CDR3. The D gene is left open where the match is weak. Size tells how often a clone was seen (once, few, many) or the class of an expanded clone, and some rows leave it out.

size,D,J,V,DNA,CDR3
NA,NA,TRBJ1-1,TRBV11-3,TGTGCCAGCAGCTTAGGTTTCACTGAAGCTTTCTTT,CASSLGFTEAFF
NA,TRBD1,TRBJ2-7,TRBV27,TGTGCCAGCAGTTTTACTGGGGCCACAGGGGCCTACGAGCAGTACTTC,CASSFTGATGAYEQYF
NA,NA,TRBJ1-5,TRBV2,TGTGCCAGCAGTGAATTGTTAGGACAGCTCAATCAGCCCCAGCATTTT,CASSELLGQLNQPQHF
NA,NA,TRBJ1-1,TRBV6-4,TGTGCCAGCAGAGGACAGCAGAACACTGAAGCTTTCTTT,CASRGQQNTEAFF
NA,TRBD2,TRBJ2-1,TRBV27,TGTGCCAGCAGACTACTAGCGGGAGGCCCCTACAATGAGCAGTTCTTC,CASRLLAGGPYNEQFF
NA,NA,TRBJ2-3,TRBV7-8,TGTGCCAGCAGCTTAGGTCCGAACGGGGCTAGCACAGATACGCAGTATTTT,CASSLGPNGASTDTQYF
few,NA,TRBJ1-1,TRBV7-9,TGTGCTTTACTACTCTTAGTGAACACTGAAGCTTTCTTT,CALLLLVNTEAFF
few,NA,TRBJ1-5,TRBV7-6,TGTGCCAGCAGCCCCGGGGGCCCGATTCAGCCCCAGCATTTT,CASSPGGPIQPQHF
NA,NA,TRBJ2-3,TRBV27,TGTGCCAGCACCTCGGGGCCATCCCTCCGCTTTAGCACAGATACGCAGTATTTT,CASTSGPSLRFSTDTQYF
NA,NA,TRBJ1-1,TRBV27,TGTGCCAGCAGTTTGGGCAGGCCCCACACTGAAGCTTTCTTT,CASSLGRPHTEAFF
NA,NA,TRBJ1-2,TRBV4-1,TGCGCCAGCAGCCAAGACGGGGGTAACTATGGCTACACCTTC,CASSQDGGNYGYTF
once,TRBD1,TRBJ2-5,TRBV2,TGTGCCAGCAGTGAAGTGACAGGGGGCCCAGAGACCCAGTACTTC,CASSEVTGGPETQYF
NA,TRBD1,TRBJ1-4,TRBV28,TGTGCCAGCAGTTTGGAGGGGGCGATTAATGAAAAACTGTTTTTT,CASSLEGAINEKLFF
NA,NA,TRBJ1-2,TRBV28,TGTGCCAGCAGTTTCGACAGATGGAATGGCTACACCTTC,CASSFDRWNGYTF
NA,NA,TRBJ2-1,TRBV4-3,TGCGCCAGCAGCCCTTCAGGGGTAGCGCGTTGGGATGAGCAGTTCTTC,CASSPSGVARWDEQFF
NA,NA,TRBJ2-5,TRBV30,TGTGCCTGGAGTCCATCAGGGTGGGACGAGACCCAGTACTTC,CAWSPSGWDETQYF
NA,NA,TRBJ1-2,TRBV27,TGTGCCAGCAGTTTTTCTTTAAACTATGGCTACACCTTC,CASSFSLNYGYTF
NA,TRBD2,TRBJ2-3,TRBV27,TGTGCCGTTACTAGCGGGCGCACAGATACGCAGTATTTT,CAVTSGRTDTQYF
NA,NA,TRBJ1-2,TRBV7-9,TGTGCCAGCAGCTTTCCGGCTCCCGACGCATTCTTC,CASSFPAPDAFF
once,NA,TRBJ2-1,TRBV7-9,TGTGCCAGCAGCTTAAATAGCGGAGTTAACAATGAGCAGTTCTTC,CASSLNSGVNNEQFF
once,NA,TRBJ1-3,TRBV7-9,TGTGCCAGCAGCTTTTCAGGGCCTATCACGGCTGGAAACACCATATATTTT,CASSFSGPITAGNTIYF
NA,NA,TRBJ2-6,TRBV9,TGTGCCAGCAGCGTAGCTTTCAATTCAAGAGACAGTATCTCTGGGGCCAACGTCCTGACTTTC,CASSVAFNSRDSISGANVLTF
NA,NA,TRBJ1-1,TRBV7-9,TGTGCCAGCAGCTTAAATCCCGTCCAGGGAACTGAAGCTTTCTTT,CASSLNPVQGTEAFF
NA,NA,TRBJ2-5,TRBV11-2,TGTGCCAGCAGCCCCTCGGGGGGCGGACTGGAGACCCAGTACTTC,CASSPSGGGLETQYF
once,NA,TRBJ2-7,TRBV11-2,TGTGCCAGCAGCCACCCAGACCGGACTGTGGAGCAGTACTTC,CASSHPDRTVEQYF
NA,NA,TRBJ2-7,TRBV27,TGTGCCAGCAGGAAGGGGAAAAGGAGCGAGCAGTACTTC,CASRKGKRSEQYF
NA,NA,TRBJ1-2,TRBV5-1,TGCGCCAGCAGCTTGTTCCTCTGGGGCTACACCTTC,CASSLFLWGYTF
NA,TRBD1,TRBJ2-7,TRBV5-4,TGTGCCAGCAGCGCGACAGGGGGCGCCTACGAGCAGTACTTC,CASSATGGAYEQYF
NA,NA,TRBJ2-5,TRBV5-4,TGTGCCAGCAGCTTGGAGCAGGGGCGGCGGAAGACCCAGTACTTC,CASSLEQGRRKTQYF